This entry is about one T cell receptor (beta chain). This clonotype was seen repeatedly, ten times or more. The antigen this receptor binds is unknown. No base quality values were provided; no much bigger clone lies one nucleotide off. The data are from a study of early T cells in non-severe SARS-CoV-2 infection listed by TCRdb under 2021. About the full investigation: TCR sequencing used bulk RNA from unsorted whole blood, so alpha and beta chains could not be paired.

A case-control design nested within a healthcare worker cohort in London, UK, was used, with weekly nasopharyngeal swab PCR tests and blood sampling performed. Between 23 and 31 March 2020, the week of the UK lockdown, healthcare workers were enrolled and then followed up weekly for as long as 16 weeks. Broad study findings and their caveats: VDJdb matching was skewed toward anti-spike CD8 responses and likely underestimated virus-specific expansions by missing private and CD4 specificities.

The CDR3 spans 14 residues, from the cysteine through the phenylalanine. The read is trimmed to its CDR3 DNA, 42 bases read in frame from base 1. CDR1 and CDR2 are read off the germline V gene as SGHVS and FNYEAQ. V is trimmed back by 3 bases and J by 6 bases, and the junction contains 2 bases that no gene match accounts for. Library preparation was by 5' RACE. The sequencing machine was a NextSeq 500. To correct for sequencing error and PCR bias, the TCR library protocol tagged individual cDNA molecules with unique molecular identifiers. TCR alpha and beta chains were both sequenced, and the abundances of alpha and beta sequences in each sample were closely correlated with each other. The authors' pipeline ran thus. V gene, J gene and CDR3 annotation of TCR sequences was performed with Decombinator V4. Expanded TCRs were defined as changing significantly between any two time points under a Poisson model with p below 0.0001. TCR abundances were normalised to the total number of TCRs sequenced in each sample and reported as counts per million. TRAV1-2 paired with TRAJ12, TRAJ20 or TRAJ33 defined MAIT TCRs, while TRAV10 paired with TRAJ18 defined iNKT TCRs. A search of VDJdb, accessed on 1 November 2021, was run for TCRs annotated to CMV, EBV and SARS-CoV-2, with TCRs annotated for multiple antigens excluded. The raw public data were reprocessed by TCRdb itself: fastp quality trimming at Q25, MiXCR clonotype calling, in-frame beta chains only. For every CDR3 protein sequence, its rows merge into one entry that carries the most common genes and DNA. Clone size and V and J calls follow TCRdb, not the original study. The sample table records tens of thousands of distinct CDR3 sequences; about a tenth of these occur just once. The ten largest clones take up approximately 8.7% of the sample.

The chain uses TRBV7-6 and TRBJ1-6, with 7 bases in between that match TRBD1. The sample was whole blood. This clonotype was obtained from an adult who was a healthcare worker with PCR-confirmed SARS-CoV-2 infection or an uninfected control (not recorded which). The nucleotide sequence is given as TGTGCCAGCAGCTTGGGACAGAGTAATTCACCCCTCCACTTT. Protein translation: CASSLGQSNSPLHF.